This entry lists 22 T cell receptor beta chains sequenced from one sample in a study of T-cell reconstitution after alpha-beta-depleted transplantation in children. Construction of the TCRbeta library involved unique molecular identifiers. Using its own MiXCR run on the PCR reads, TCRdb lists one record per CDR3 protein. The sample holds some 200,000 distinct CDR3 sequences; approximately 8.4% are singletons and the top ten take approximately 34%. Sequenced here: PBMCs, mostly from graft donor cells, sampled 360 days after TCRalphabeta/CD19-depleted stem cell transplant. Receptors originate from a male patient aged 2 to 10 who had a stem cell transplant for acute myeloid leukemia, so the T cells may come from the graft donor.

The gene calls are TRBV15 and TRBJ2-3; TRBD2 agrees at 10 bases. V was pared by 0 bases and J by 1 base, with 4 bases of the junction left unmatched. CDR1 is LNHNV, CDR2 YYDKDF, per germline (reference sequence). The CDR3 totals 17 residues. CDR3 in DNA: TGTGCCACCAGCAGAGATGTCCTAGCGGGAGGCACAGATACGCAGTATTTT. Translation gives CATSRDVLAGGTDTQYF.

Details on this clonotype: This may arise from a read error, as a much more abundant clone is one base away. CDR3: CASSSGLKNTQYF. For the CDR3, the DNA is TGCGCCAGCAGCTCCGGACTCAAAAACACTCAGTACTTC. This chain uses TRBV5-1 with TRBJ2-4, with a weak D call TRBD2 (5 bases). Germline CDR1 is SGHRS and CDR2 is YFSETQ. CDR3 size: 13 residues.

This clonotype appeared a few times. The chain links TRBV5-5 to TRBJ2-7, with 9 positions matching TRBD2. With 0 bases clipped from V and 12 bases from J, the junction kept 7 bases outside the gene matches. The CDR3 is made up of 13 amino acids. Germline CDR1 SGHKS, CDR2 YYEKEE (reference sequence). CDR3 protein: CASSLVPGLALYV. The DNA for the CDR3 is TGTGCCAGCAGCTTGGTCCCGGGACTAGCTCTGTACGTC.

This chain connects TRBV20-1 to TRBJ2-5; 12 bases match TRBD2. This CDR3 spans 16 amino acids. Trimming cost V 1 base and J 0 bases; bases outside gene matches: 3. CDR1 DFQATT and CDR2 SNEGSKA come from the germline V gene (reference sequence). The CDR3 region is CSARGLAGANQETQYF. CDR3 DNA: TGCAGTGCTAGAGGACTAGCGGGAGCCAACCAAGAGACCCAGTACTTC.

This sequence joins TRBV5-1 and TRBJ1-1, with TRBD1 matching 8 bases. The germline gives CDR1 SGHRS, CDR2 YFSETQ. The CDR3 consists of 16 residues. After removal of 2 bases from V and 2 bases from J, the junction contained 8 bases not matched to a gene. CDR3 sequence (DNA): TGCGCCAGCAGCTTCGCCGACAGGGGTGGTAACACTGAAGCTTTCTTT. It specifies CASSFADRGGNTEAFF.

This clonotype was counted at least ten times. CDR3 sequence reads: CASSPTSGSSYEQYV. The CDR3, as DNA: TGTGCCAGCAGCCCGACTAGCGGGAGCTCCTACGAGCAGTACGTC. This chain uses TRBV7-9 with TRBJ2-7; TRBD2 aligns across 12 bases. The CDR3 totals 15 residues. The germline V gene has CDR1 SEHNR and CDR2 FQNEAQ (reference sequence). The trim removed 5 bases at V and 0 bases at J, leaving 2 bases unmatched.

This clonotype was counted many times. This chain joins TRBV11-2 and TRBJ2-3; TRBD2 matches 15 bases. Trimming cost V 0 bases and J 0 bases; bases outside gene matches: 4. Per the germline V gene, CDR1 is SGHAT and CDR2 is FQNNGV. The CDR3 is 19 amino acids. The CDR3 bases are TGTGCCAGCAGCTTAGATTTAGGACTAGCGGGGGGGAGCACAGATACGCAGTATTTT. Protein: CASSLDLGLAGGSTDTQYF.

The sample holds many counts of this clonotype. A read error may produce the germline difference seen at one junction end. The chain couples TRBV20-1 to TRBJ2-5; D gene ambiguous. This CDR3 is 12 amino acids long. Looked up from germline, CDR1 is DFQATT and CDR2 is SNEGSKA (reference sequence). The CDR3 reads CSPPPTRNHEDF. The CDR3 DNA sequence: TGCAGTCCTCCCCCGACACGGAATCATGAGGACTTC.

In its sample, this clonotype was seen many times. The chain has TRBV20-1 and TRBJ1-1, with TRBD1 as a possible D gene (5 bases). The CDR3 sequence is 16 residues long. Trimming took 3 bases from V and 1 from J, leaving 18 bases between them. CDR1 DFQATT and CDR2 SNEGSKA come from the germline V gene (reference sequence). The CDR3, as DNA: TGCAGTGCTAGTTCGGCAGGGAGAGTTCGGAACACTGAAGCTTTCTTT. Its protein product is CSASSAGRVRNTEAFF.

V usage is TRBV6-6 and J usage is TRBJ2-5; possible D gene TRBD1, 6 bases. CDR1 is MNHNY and CDR2 is SVGAGI in the germline V gene (reference sequence). With 4 bases removed from V and 3 bases from J, the gap between germline ends came to 9 bases. The CDR3 runs to 13 residues. CDR3 amino acids: CASSFHREETQYF. The CDR3, as DNA: TGTGCCAGCAGTTTTCACAGGGAAGAGACCCAGTACTTC.

This clonotype was seen only a few times. V usage is TRBV12-3 or TRBV12-4 and J usage is TRBJ2-7; D gene uncertain. This CDR3 contains 13 residues. V lost 3 bases and J 0 bases, leaving 6 bases between the germline ends. CDR3 bases: TGTGCCAGCAGTTTTCCAGCCTCCTACGAGCAGTACTTC. It is translated as CASSFPASYEQYF.

The chain is built from TRBV6-2 or TRBV6-3 and TRBJ2-3; no definite D call. Germline V gene sequence: CDR1 MNHEY, CDR2 SVGEGT. V lost 3 bases and J 3 bases, leaving 7 bases between the germline ends. The CDR3 totals 13 residues. The CDR3 coding sequence is TGTGCCAGCAGTTATGTCCGTACAGATACGCAGTATTTT. Its translation is CASSYVRTDTQYF.

Only a few counts were recorded for this clonotype. The chain joins TRBV12-3 or TRBV12-4 to TRBJ1-2; D is perhaps TRBD1 (5 bases). This CDR3 region has 13 residues. Between the trimmed V and J ends, which lost 0 bases and 4 bases, there was a span of 6 bases. CDR3 bases: TGTGCCAGCAGTTTAGCACAGGTCTATGGCTACACCTTC. This encodes CASSLAQVYGYTF.

This clonotype was seen only a few times. Here the CDR3 reads CASSLVREDGYTF. In DNA, the CDR3 is TGTGCCAGCAGCTTAGTAAGGGAGGATGGCTACACCTTC. The chain has TRBV11-2 and TRBJ1-2, with D unresolved. The CDR3 is 13 residues long. In germline, CDR1 is SGHAT, CDR2 FQNNGV. Trimming pared 1 base from V and 6 bases from J, leaving 9 bases between.

This rearrangement joins TRBV24-1 to TRBJ2-3; 14 bases are shared with TRBD2. V was pared by 4 bases and J by 4 bases, with 12 bases of the junction left unmatched. Germline CDR1 KGHDR, CDR2 SFDVKD. This CDR3 is 19 amino acids long. The CDR3 region has the DNA TGTGCCACCAGTGACCCAAGTTCGACTAGCGGGGGGGCCCCAGATACGCAGTATTTT. Its translation: CATSDPSSTSGGAPDTQYF.

This clonotype appeared a few times. The V call is TRBV4-1, the J call TRBJ2-7; TRBD1 agrees at 7 bases. The CDR3 consists of 19 residues. V dropped 3 bases and J dropped 0; count of bases not matched to a gene: 17. Germline assignment: CDR1 MGHRA and CDR2 YSYEKL. In DNA, the CDR3 is TGCGCCAGCAGCCACCGGGACAGCTCTTCCAAAGAGAGCTCCTACGAGCAGTACTTC. Its protein product is CASSHRDSSSKESSYEQYF.

The J gene is TRBJ2-7, the V gene TRBV7-2; D remains ambiguous. CDR1 and CDR2 from the germline V gene are SGHTA and FQGNSA. Between the trimmed V and J ends, which lost 3 bases and 7 bases, there was a span of 10 bases. The CDR3 extends over 12 amino acids. CDR3 sequence: CASSFNNAEQYF. CDR3 in DNA: TGTGCCAGCAGCTTCAACAATGCAGAGCAGTACTTC.

This clonotype occurred many times. This rearrangement joins TRBV6-6 to TRBJ2-7, with unresolved D. V lost 4 bases to trimming and J lost 6 bases, with 10 bases between them. The CDR3 has 12 amino acids. Germline CDR1 and CDR2: MNHNY and SVGAGI (reference sequence). The CDR3 protein is CASSFPLGEQYV. DNA for the CDR3: TGTGCCAGCAGTTTCCCTCTCGGCGAGCAGTACGTC.

This clonotype has only a few counts. This rearrangement joins TRBV20-1 to TRBJ2-3; 8 nucleotides align to TRBD2. CDR3 length: 20 residues. CDR1 and CDR2 from the germline V gene are DFQATT and SNEGSKA (reference sequence). Trimming at V came to 5 bases and at J to 4 bases, leaving 26 bases not matched to a gene. CDR3 loop: CSAAPDPWGFGGGPPDTQYF. The CDR3 bases are TGCAGTGCTGCGCCAGACCCGTGGGGCTTTGGCGGGGGGCCCCCAGATACGCAGTATTTT.

This chain's CDR3 is CASSPTGGGGGELFF. The CDR3 nucleotides are TGTGCCAGCAGTCCTACAGGGGGAGGCGGCGGGGAGCTGTTTTTT. The V call is TRBV2, the J call TRBJ2-2; 8 bases fit TRBD1. Trimming removed 5 bases from V and 7 bases from J; junction bases left unmatched: 9. Germline V gene sequence: CDR1 SNHLY, CDR2 FYNNEI. The CDR3 totals 15 residues.

This clonotype turned up a few times. The chain is built from TRBV7-8 and TRBJ2-3; D gene unclear. Germline V CDR1 and CDR2: SGHVS, FQNEAQ. V lost 1 base to trimming and J lost 1 base, with 9 bases between them. The CDR3 extends over 15 amino acids. This chain's CDR3 is CASSLDPGGTDTQYF. CDR3 coding DNA: TGTGCCAGCAGCTTAGACCCCGGAGGCACAGATACGCAGTATTTT.

The V call is TRBV5-1, the J call TRBJ2-2, with D maybe TRBD2 (6 bases). Germline lookup yields CDR1 SGHRS and CDR2 YFSETQ. Between the trimmed V and J ends, which lost 3 bases and 6 bases, there was a span of 24 bases. CDR3 size: 18 residues. In DNA form, the CDR3 reads TGCGCCAGCAGCTCTCCCCAGGAGGGAGCCTTACGGGCCGGGGAGCTGTTTTTT. This translates into CASSSPQEGALRAGELFF.